This T cell receptor (beta chain) stems from a study of technical replicates of blood from a few donors. This clone turned up a few times. Losses at the gene ends were 5 bases for V and 4 bases for J; bases not matched to a gene: 8. The CDR3 contains 15 residues. The germline gives CDR1 SGHRS, CDR2 YFSETQ. The method was immunoSEQ multiplex PCR; TCRdb's version includes in-frame clones alone and lacks a portion of them. Of 100,000 or so clones in the sample, about 96% were seen once. The V call is TRBV5-1, the J call TRBJ2-3; 9 nucleotides line up with TRBD2. The clonotype originates from a human donor in good health. Source material: T cells isolated from PBMCs. CDR3 nucleotides: TGCGCCAGCAGTGGTAGCGGGAGACCTGCAGATACGCAGTATTTT. It yields the protein CASSGSGRPADTQYF.